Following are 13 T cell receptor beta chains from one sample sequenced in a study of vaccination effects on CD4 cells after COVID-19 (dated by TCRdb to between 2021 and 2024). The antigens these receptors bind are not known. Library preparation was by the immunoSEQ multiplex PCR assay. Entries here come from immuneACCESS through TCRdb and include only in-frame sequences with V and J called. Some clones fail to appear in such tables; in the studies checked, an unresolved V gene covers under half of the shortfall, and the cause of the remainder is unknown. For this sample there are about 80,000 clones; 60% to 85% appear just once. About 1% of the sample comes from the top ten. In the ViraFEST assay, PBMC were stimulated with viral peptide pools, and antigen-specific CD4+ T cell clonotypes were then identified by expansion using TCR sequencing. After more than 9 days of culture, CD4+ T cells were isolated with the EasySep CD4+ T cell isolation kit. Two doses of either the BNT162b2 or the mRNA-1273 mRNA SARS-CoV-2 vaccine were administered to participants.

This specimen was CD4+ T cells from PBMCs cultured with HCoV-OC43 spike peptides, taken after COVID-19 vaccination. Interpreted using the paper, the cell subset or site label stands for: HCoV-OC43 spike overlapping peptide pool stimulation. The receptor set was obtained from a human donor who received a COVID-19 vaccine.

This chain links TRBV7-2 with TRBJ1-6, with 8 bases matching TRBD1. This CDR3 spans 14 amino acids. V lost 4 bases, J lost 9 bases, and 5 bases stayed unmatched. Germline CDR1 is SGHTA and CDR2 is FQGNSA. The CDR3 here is CASSSTGAVSPLHF. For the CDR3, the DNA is TGTGCCAGCAGCTCGACAGGGGCGGTTTCACCCCTCCACTTT.

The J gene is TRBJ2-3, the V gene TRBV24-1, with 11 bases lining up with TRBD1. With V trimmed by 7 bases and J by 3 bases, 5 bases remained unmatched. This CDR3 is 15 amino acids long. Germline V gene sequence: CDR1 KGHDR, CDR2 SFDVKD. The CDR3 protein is CATRAGQGVTDTQYF. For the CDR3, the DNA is TGTGCCACCAGGGCGGGACAGGGGGTAACAGATACGCAGTATTTT.

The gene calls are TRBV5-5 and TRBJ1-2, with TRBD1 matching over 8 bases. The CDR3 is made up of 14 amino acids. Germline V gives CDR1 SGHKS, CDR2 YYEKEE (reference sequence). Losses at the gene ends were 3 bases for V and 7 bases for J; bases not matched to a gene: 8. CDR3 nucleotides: TGTGCCAGCAGCTGGTCAGGGGGCGAGGGTGGCTACACCTTC. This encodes CASSWSGGEGGYTF.

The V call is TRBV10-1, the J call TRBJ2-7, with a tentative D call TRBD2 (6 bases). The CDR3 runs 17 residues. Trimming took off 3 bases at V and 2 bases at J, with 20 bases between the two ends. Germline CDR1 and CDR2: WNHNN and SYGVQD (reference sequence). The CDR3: CASSDAGFTLKPYEQYV. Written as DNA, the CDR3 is TGCGCCAGCAGTGACGCGGGGTTTACTCTAAAACCCTACGAGCAGTACGTC.

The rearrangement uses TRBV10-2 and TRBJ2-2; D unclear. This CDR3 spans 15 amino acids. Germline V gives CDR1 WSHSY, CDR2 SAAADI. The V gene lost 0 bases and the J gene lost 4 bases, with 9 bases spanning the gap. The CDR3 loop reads CASSESKVRTGELFF. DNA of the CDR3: TGCGCCAGCAGTGAGTCGAAGGTGCGCACCGGGGAGCTGTTTTTT.

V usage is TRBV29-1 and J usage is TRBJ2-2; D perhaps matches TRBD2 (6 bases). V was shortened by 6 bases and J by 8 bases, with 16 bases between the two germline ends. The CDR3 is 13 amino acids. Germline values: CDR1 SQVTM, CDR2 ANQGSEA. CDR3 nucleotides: TGCAGCGTCCCATCTAGCGCGGGGGGGGAGCTGTTTTTT. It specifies CSVPSSAGGELFF.

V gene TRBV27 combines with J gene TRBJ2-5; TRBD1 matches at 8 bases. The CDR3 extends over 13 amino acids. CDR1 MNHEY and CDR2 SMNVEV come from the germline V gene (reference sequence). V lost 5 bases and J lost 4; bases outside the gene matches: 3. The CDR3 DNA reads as TGTGCCAGCAGTGGACAGGGCCGAGAGACCCAGTACTTC. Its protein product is CASSGQGRETQYF.

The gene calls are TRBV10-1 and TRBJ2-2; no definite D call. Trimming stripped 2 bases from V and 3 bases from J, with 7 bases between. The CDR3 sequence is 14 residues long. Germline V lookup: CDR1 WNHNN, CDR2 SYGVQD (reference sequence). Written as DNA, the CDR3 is TGCGCCAGCAGTGAGCTACGCGACACCGGGGAGCTGTTTTTT. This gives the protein CASSELRDTGELFF.

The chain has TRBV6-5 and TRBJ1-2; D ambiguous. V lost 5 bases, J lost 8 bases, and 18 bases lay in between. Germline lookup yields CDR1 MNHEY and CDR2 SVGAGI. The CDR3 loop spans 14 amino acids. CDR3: CASSPPGTIKGYTF. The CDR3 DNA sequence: TGTGCCAGCAGTCCTCCCGGAACCATCAAGGGCTACACCTTC.

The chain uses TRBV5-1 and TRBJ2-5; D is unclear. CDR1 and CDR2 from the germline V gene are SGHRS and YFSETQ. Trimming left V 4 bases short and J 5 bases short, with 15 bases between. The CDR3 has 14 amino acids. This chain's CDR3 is CASSLGRVVETQYF. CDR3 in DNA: TGCGCCAGCAGCCTTGGAAGGGTGGTTGAGACCCAGTACTTC.

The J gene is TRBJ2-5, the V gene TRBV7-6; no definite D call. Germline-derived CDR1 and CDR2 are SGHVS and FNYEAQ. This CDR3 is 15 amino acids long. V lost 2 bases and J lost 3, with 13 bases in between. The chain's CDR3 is CASSLNAGTKETQYF. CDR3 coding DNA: TGTGCCAGCAGCTTAAATGCAGGAACTAAAGAGACCCAGTACTTC.

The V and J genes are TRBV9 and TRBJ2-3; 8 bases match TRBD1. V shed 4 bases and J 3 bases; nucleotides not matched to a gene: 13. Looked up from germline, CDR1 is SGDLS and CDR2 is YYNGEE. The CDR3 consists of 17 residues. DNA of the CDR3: TGTGCCAGCAGCCTGTACGGCGGACAGGGAGAGACAGATACGCAGTATTTT. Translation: CASSLYGGQGETDTQYF.

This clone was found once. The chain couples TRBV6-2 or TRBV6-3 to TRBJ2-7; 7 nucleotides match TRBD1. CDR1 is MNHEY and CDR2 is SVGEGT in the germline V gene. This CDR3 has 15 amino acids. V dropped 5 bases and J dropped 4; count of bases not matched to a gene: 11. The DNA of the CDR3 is TGTGCCAGCAGTCATACAGGGGTGGGCAAGTACGAGCAGTACGTC. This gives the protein CASSHTGVGKYEQYV.